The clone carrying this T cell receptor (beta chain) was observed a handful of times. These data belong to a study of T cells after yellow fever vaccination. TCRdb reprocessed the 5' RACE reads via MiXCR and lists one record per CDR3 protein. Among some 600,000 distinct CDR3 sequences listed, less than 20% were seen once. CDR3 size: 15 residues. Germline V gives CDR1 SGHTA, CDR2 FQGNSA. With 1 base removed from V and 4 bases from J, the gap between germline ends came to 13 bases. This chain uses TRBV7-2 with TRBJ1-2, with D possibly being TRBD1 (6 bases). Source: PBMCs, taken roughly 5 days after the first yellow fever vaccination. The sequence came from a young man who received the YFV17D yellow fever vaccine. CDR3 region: CASSLDPTTGYGYTF. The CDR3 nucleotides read TGTGCCAGCAGCTTAGACCCCACGACAGGCTATGGCTACACCTTC. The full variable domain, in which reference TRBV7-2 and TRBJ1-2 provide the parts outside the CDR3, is GAGVSQSPSNKVTEKGKDVELRCDPISGHTALYWYRQSLGQGLEFLIYFQGNSAPDKSGLPSDRFSAERTGGSVSTLTIQRTQQEDSAVYLCASSLDPTTGYGYTFGSGTRLTVV.